This is a list of T cell receptor beta chains from one sample in a study of shared clonotypes between healthy human individuals. Sequencing was performed with immunoSEQ multiplex PCR; in TCRdb, only in-frame clones are kept and a portion is missing. This repertoire shows around 2,000,000 clones, 85% to 95% found once; its top ten account for 1.5% to 2%. Sequenced input: naive CD8+ T cells from PBMCs. Every receptor here comes from a young man in good health. Some clones in this sample may be carry-over from other donors' samples. Each CDR3 is given without its conserved first and last residue.

j_gene | v_gene | CDR3aa
TRBJ1-2 | TRBV27 | ASSWTGGGYGYT
TRBJ1-5 | TRBV6-1 | ASSEGTGLVQPQH
TRBJ2-1 | TRBV7-8 | ASSNQREGPDNEQF
TRBJ2-7 | TRBV10-2 | ASSRIWSDEQY
TRBJ1-1 | TRBV7-9 | ASSLQGGQSTEAF
TRBJ2-5 | TRBV18 | ASSQGLADQETQY
TRBJ1-4 | TRBV5-1 | ASSLVGATNEKLF
TRBJ1-2 | TRBV29-1 | SVEDVRKGAHYGYT
TRBJ2-2 | TRBV10-3 | AISELAGEAGELF
TRBJ2-1 | TRBV6-5 | ASSYGRATYNEQF
TRBJ2-7 | TRBV27 | ASSLLLGMAYEQY
TRBJ2-2 | TRBV7-9 | ASSARPPRNTGELF
TRBJ1-1 | TRBV28 | ASIYDGGGNTEAF
TRBJ2-5 | TRBV27 | ATTQGETQY
TRBJ2-7 | TRBV9 | ASSTRQGAGDEQY
TRBJ2-5 | TRBV4-3 | ASSLGVKETQY
TRBJ1-4 | TRBV28 | ATEIGQAAYEKLF
TRBJ1-1 | TRBV13 | ASSGEVTEAF
TRBJ1-1 | TRBV7-6 | ASTPGQRTGTEAF
TRBJ1-1 | TRBV4-1 | ASSRTTDRLNTEAF
TRBJ1-2 | TRBV6-5 | ASSYSLRGPAYGYT
TRBJ2-3 | TRBV9 | ASSAGTSGTDTQY
TRBJ2-7 | TRBV14 | ASSLGDRFYEQY
TRBJ1-4 | TRBV7-9 | ASSLGLRERGVEKLF
TRBJ2-1 | TRBV7-8 | ASSLQAANEQF